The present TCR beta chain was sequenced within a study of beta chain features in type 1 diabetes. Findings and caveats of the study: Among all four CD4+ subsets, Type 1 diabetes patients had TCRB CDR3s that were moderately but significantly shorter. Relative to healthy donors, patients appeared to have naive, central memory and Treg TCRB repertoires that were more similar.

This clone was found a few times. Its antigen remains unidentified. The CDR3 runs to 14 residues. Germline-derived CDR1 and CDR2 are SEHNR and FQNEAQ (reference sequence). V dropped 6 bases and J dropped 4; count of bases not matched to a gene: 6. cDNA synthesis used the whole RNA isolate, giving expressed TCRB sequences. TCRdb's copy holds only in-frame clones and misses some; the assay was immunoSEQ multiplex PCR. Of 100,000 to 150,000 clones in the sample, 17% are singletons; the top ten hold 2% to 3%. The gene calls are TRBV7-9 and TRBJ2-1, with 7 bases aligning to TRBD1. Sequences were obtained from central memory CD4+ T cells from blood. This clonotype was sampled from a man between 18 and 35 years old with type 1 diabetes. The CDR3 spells CASRTTGPYNEQFF. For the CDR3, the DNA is TGTGCCAGCAGGACGACAGGGCCTTACAATGAGCAGTTCTTC.